The rows below give T cell receptor beta chains drawn from one sample of a study of synovial regulatory T cells in juvenile arthritis. Sequencing used immunoSEQ multiplex PCR; TCRdb keeps in-frame clones, though not all of them. In all, the sample yields under 3,500 clones. Sequencing was performed on Treg cells from the synovium. Receptors originate from a donor between 2 and 35 years old with juvenile idiopathic arthritis. Both conserved end residues are part of each CDR3. The order of the fields is clone size, V gene, J gene, CDR3 protein. Clone size, where shown, is once, few, many, or a class for clones that have expanded.

clone_size: -; v_call: TRBV6-5; j_call: TRBJ2-2; cdr3_aa: CASSYGLAGTGELFF
clone_size: -; v_call: TRBV11-2; j_call: TRBJ1-1; cdr3_aa: CASSLAGGMNTEAFF
clone_size: medium-sized; v_call: TRBV18; j_call: TRBJ1-4; cdr3_aa: CASSSTRATNEKLFF
clone_size: medium-sized; v_call: TRBV5-4; j_call: TRBJ1-6; cdr3_aa: CASSLRGSYNSPLHF
clone_size: -; v_call: TRBV5-5; j_call: TRBJ2-1; cdr3_aa: CASFIAGVLNEQFF
clone_size: large; v_call: TRBV6-6; j_call: TRBJ1-5; cdr3_aa: CASSYRELGNQPQHF
clone_size: -; v_call: TRBV19; j_call: TRBJ2-6; cdr3_aa: CASSIPTGTSGPHGNVLTF
clone_size: medium-sized; v_call: TRBV15; j_call: TRBJ1-1; cdr3_aa: CATAGVNTEAFF
clone_size: -; v_call: TRBV19; j_call: TRBJ2-7; cdr3_aa: CASSPQRQGISYEQYF
clone_size: -; v_call: TRBV6-6; j_call: TRBJ1-5; cdr3_aa: CASSYHRQGYDQPQHF
clone_size: -; v_call: TRBV5-6; j_call: TRBJ2-7; cdr3_aa: CASSLGTPLSYEQYF
clone_size: -; v_call: TRBV4-1; j_call: TRBJ2-5; cdr3_aa: CASSQEGLVSGRTETQYF
clone_size: -; v_call: TRBV20-1; j_call: TRBJ1-4; cdr3_aa: CSAKEEKLFF
clone_size: medium-sized; v_call: TRBV7-2; j_call: TRBJ2-5; cdr3_aa: CASSSPRAAQETQYF
clone_size: medium-sized; v_call: TRBV18; j_call: TRBJ1-2; cdr3_aa: CASSPDQENYGYTF
clone_size: -; v_call: TRBV11-2; j_call: TRBJ2-3; cdr3_aa: CASSFQVATDTQYF
clone_size: medium-sized; v_call: TRBV6-6; j_call: TRBJ2-1; cdr3_aa: CASSIRSEQFF
clone_size: -; v_call: TRBV2; j_call: TRBJ2-1; cdr3_aa: CASSEARVGEQFF
clone_size: -; v_call: TRBV7-4; j_call: TRBJ2-7; cdr3_aa: CASSTGGLAVGEQYF
clone_size: medium-sized; v_call: TRBV7-8; j_call: TRBJ1-2; cdr3_aa: CASSLELGVNYGYTF
clone_size: medium-sized; v_call: TRBV23-1; j_call: TRBJ2-7; cdr3_aa: CASNPGLADSYEQYF
clone_size: hyperexpanded; v_call: TRBV7-2; j_call: TRBJ2-7; cdr3_aa: CASSTGGLAVGEQYF
clone_size: -; v_call: TRBV4-3; j_call: TRBJ1-1; cdr3_aa: CASSPRLGTGNTEAFF
clone_size: -; v_call: TRBV27; j_call: TRBJ2-1; cdr3_aa: CASRPTSGRGSYNEQFF
clone_size: -; v_call: TRBV7-9; j_call: TRBJ2-1; cdr3_aa: CASSLAGVVFNEQFF
clone_size: medium-sized; v_call: TRBV4-1; j_call: TRBJ1-5; cdr3_aa: CASSRLINQPQHF
clone_size: -; v_call: TRBV18; j_call: TRBJ2-1; cdr3_aa: CASSPTWPYNEQFF
clone_size: -; v_call: TRBV5-6; j_call: TRBJ1-2; cdr3_aa: CASTSRGRDHGYTF
clone_size: -; v_call: TRBV7-2; j_call: TRBJ1-1; cdr3_aa: CASSPGTGVGTEAFF
clone_size: medium-sized; v_call: TRBV4-3; j_call: TRBJ1-3; cdr3_aa: CASSQDPGSGNTIYF
clone_size: -; v_call: TRBV18; j_call: TRBJ2-5; cdr3_aa: CASSPPLGGTSNRETQYF
clone_size: medium-sized; v_call: TRBV28; j_call: TRBJ1-2; cdr3_aa: CASSSLTIYTF
clone_size: -; v_call: TRBV5-6; j_call: TRBJ1-2; cdr3_aa: CASSLGGDYGYTF
clone_size: -; v_call: TRBV19; j_call: TRBJ1-2; cdr3_aa: CASSIPTRAGGFRGDGYTF
clone_size: -; v_call: TRBV28; j_call: TRBJ2-7; cdr3_aa: CASSSSGIPLSSAEQYF
clone_size: -; v_call: TRBV7-9; j_call: TRBJ2-3; cdr3_aa: CASSFGTGVDTQYF
clone_size: -; v_call: TRBV6-1; j_call: TRBJ2-1; cdr3_aa: CASSVGKNEQFF
clone_size: -; v_call: TRBV14; j_call: TRBJ2-5; cdr3_aa: CASSRRLPTGYETQYF
clone_size: medium-sized; v_call: TRBV5-5; j_call: TRBJ1-1; cdr3_aa: CASSLLGEAFF
clone_size: -; v_call: TRBV6-1; j_call: TRBJ1-2; cdr3_aa: CASIRDRVENYGYTF
clone_size: -; v_call: TRBV18; j_call: TRBJ1-3; cdr3_aa: CASSPGGPGNTIYF
clone_size: -; v_call: TRBV5-1; j_call: TRBJ2-1; cdr3_aa: CASSLYHPGDEQFF
clone_size: -; v_call: TRBV5-5; j_call: TRBJ2-2; cdr3_aa: CASSPNPTGGGTGELFF
clone_size: medium-sized; v_call: TRBV11-3; j_call: TRBJ2-2; cdr3_aa: CASSLDGTNTGELFF
clone_size: -; v_call: TRBV20-1; j_call: TRBJ2-1; cdr3_aa: CSASRGDEQFF
clone_size: -; v_call: TRBV4-3; j_call: TRBJ2-7; cdr3_aa: CASSLGGTNSYEQYF